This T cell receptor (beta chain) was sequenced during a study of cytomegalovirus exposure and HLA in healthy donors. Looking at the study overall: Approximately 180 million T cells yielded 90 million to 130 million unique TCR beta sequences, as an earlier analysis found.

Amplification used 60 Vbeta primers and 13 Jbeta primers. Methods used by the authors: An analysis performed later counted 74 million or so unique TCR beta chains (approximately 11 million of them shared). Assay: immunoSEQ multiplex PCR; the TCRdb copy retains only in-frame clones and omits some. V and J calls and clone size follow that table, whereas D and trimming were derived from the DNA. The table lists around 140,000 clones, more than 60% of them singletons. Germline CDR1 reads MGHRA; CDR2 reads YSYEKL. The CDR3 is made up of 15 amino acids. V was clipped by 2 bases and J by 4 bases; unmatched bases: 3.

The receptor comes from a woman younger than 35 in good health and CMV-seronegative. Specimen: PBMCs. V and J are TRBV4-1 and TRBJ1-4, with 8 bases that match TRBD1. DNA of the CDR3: TGCGCCAGCAGCCAACGCGGACAGGGTAATGAAAAACTGTTTTTT. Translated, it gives CASSQRGQGNEKLFF.